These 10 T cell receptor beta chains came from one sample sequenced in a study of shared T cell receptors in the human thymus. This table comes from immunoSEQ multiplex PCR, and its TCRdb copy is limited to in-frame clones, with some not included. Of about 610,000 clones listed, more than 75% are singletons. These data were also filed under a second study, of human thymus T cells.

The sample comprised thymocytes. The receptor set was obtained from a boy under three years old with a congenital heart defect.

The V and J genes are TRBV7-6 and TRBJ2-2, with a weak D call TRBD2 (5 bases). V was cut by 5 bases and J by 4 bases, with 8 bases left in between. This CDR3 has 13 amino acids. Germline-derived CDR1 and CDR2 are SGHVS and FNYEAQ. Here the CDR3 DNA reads TGTGCCAGCAGCCTTACTAGCACCGGGGAGCTGTTTTTT. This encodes CASSLTSTGELFF.

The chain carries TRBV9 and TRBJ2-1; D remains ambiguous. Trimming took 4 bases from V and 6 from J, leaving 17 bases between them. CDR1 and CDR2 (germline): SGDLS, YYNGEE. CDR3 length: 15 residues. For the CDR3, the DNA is TGTGCCAGCAGCCCGCCCCTCTTGACTCTCAATGAGCAGTTCTTC. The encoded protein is CASSPPLLTLNEQFF.

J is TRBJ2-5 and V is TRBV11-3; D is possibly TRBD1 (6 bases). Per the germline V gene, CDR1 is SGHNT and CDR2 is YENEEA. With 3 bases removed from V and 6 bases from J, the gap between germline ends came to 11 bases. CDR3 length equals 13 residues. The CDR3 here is CASSLNRAKTQYF. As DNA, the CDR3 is TGTGCCAGCAGCTTGAACAGGGCGAAGACCCAGTACTTC.

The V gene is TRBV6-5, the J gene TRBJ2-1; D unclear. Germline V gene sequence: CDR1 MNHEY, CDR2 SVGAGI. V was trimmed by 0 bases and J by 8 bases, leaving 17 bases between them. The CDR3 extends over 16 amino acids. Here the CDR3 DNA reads TGTGCCAGCAGTTACTCGTCCCATCACCAACAAGATGAGCAGTTCTTC. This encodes CASSYSSHHQQDEQFF.

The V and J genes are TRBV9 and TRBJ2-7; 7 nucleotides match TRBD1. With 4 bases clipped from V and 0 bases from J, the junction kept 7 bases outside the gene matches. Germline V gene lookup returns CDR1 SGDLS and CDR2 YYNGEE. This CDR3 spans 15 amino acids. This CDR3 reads CASSPRQGPSYEQYF. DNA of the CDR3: TGTGCCAGCAGCCCTCGACAGGGCCCCTCCTACGAGCAGTACTTC.

The CDR3 DNA is TGTGCCAGCAGTAGTGATTGGCCGCGGGAGCAGTACTTC. Amino acid sequence: CASSSDWPREQYF. The V and J genes are TRBV2 and TRBJ2-7; D gene uncertain. Germline V gives CDR1 SNHLY, CDR2 FYNNEI. V was shortened by 5 bases and J by 7 bases, with 15 bases between the two germline ends. The CDR3 is 13 residues long.

The DNA of the CDR3 is TGTGCCAGCAGTGACAGACGGCGGCGACCTCGGGAGCAGTACTTC. It is translated as CASSDRRRRPREQYF. The V gene is TRBV27, the J gene TRBJ2-7; possible D gene TRBD1, 5 bases. V shed 5 bases and J shed 7 bases, with 21 bases lying between them. CDR1 is MNHEY, CDR2 SMNVEV, per germline (reference sequence). The CDR3 covers 15 residues.

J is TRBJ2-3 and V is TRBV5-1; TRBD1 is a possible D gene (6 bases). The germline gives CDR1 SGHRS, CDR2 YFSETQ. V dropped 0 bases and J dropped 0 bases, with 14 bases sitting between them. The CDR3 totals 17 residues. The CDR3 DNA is TGCGCCAGCAGCTTGGGGGGGCCCAAACTGAGCACAGATACGCAGTATTTT. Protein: CASSLGGPKLSTDTQYF.

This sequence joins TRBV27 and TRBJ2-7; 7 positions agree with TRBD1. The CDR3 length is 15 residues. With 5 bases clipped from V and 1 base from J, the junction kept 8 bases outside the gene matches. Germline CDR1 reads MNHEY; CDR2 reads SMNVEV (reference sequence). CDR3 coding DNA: TGTGCCAGCAGTCTCACACAGGGGCGATCCTACGAGCAGTACTTC. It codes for CASSLTQGRSYEQYF.

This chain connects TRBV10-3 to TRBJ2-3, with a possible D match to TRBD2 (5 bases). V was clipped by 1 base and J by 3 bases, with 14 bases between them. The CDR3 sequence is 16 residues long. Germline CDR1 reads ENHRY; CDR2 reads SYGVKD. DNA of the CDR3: TGTGCCATCAGTGAGTGTATCGGACGCGGGACAGATACGCAGTATTTT. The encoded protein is CAISECIGRGTDTQYF.